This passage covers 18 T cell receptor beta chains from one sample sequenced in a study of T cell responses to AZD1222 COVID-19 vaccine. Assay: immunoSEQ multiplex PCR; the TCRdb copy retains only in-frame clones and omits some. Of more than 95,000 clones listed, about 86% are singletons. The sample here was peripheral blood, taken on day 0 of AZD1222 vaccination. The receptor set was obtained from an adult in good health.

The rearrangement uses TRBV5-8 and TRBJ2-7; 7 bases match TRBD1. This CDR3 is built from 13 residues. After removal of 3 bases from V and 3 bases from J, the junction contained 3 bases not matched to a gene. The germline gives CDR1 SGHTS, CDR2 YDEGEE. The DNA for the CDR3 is TGTGCCAGCAGCTCGGACAGGATCTACGAGCAGTACTTC. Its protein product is CASSSDRIYEQYF. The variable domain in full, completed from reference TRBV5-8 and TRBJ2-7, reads EAGVTQSPTHLIKTRGQQATLRCSPISGHTSVYWYQQALGLGLQFLLWYDEGEERNRGNFPPRFSGRQFPNYSSELNVNALELEDSALYLCASSSDRIYEQYFGPGTRLTVT.

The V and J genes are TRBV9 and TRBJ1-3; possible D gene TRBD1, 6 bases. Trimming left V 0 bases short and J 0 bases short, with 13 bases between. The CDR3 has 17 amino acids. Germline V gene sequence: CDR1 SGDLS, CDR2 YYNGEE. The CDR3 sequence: CASSVGFDRPSGNTIYF. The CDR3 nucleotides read TGTGCCAGCAGCGTAGGTTTCGACAGGCCCTCTGGAAACACCATATATTTT.

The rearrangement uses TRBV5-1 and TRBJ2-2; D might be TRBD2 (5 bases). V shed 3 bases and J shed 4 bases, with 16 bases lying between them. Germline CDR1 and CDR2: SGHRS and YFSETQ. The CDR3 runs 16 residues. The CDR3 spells CASSSLDTSTTGELFF. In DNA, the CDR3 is TGCGCCAGCAGCTCACTGGATACTAGTACCACCGGGGAGCTGTTTTTT.

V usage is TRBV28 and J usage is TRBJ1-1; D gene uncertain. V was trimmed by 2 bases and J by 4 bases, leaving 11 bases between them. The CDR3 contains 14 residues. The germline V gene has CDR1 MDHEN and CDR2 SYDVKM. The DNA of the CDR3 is TGTGCCAGCAGTTTAGTGGGCGGTATCACTGAAGCTTTCTTT. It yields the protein CASSLVGGITEAFF. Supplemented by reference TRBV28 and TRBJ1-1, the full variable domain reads DVKVTQSSRYLVKRTGEKVFLECVQDMDHENMFWYRQDPGLGLRLIYFSYDVKMKEKGDIPEGYSVSREKKERFSLILESASTNQTSMYLCASSLVGGITEAFFGQGTRLTVV.

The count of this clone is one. The CDR3 protein is CASSQPPGQGANLQGLGYGYTF. CDR3 bases: TGCGCCAGCAGCCAGCCACCGGGACAGGGGGCGAATTTACAAGGCTTAGGCTATGGCTACACCTTC. The V and J genes are TRBV4-1 and TRBJ1-2; 12 nucleotides line up with TRBD1. The germline V gene encodes CDR1 MGHRA and CDR2 YSYEKL. The CDR3 runs 22 residues. Unmatched junction bases numbered 24, after V lost 3 bases and J lost 4 bases.

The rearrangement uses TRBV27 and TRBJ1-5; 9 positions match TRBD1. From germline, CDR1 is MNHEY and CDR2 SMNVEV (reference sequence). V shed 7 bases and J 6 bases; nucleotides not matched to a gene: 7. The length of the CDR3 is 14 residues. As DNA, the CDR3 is TGTGCCAGCACCCCAAGGACAGGGGCTCAGCCCCAGCATTTT. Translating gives CASTPRTGAQPQHF.

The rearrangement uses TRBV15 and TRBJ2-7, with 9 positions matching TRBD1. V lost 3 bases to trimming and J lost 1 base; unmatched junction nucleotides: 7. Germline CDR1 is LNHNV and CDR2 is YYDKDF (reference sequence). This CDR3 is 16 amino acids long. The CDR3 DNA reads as TGTGCCACCAGCAGTTCGGGACAGGGAAGGTCCTACGAGCAGTACTTC. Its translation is CATSSSGQGRSYEQYF.

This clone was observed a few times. The CDR3 nucleotides read TGTGCCAGCAGCCAATTCGGTCGACAGGGAAACACCGGGGAGCTGTTTTTT. Protein sequence: CASSQFGRQGNTGELFF. The chain recombines TRBV16 with TRBJ2-2; 7 bases map to TRBD1. This CDR3 comprises 17 residues. The germline V gene encodes CDR1 KGHSY and CDR2 FQNENV. Trimming at V came to 1 base and at J to 2 bases, leaving 7 bases not matched to a gene.

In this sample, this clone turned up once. CDR3 protein: CASSTSGGVYNEQFF. CDR3 bases: TGTGCCAGCAGCACTAGCGGGGGGGTCTACAATGAGCAGTTCTTC. V and J are TRBV7-3 and TRBJ2-1; 13 bases agree with TRBD2. The CDR3 length is 15 residues. CDR1 and CDR2 from the germline V gene are SGHTA and FQGTGA. V was clipped by 5 bases and J by 3 bases; unmatched bases: 1.

CDR3 DNA sequence: TGTGCTAGTGGTTTTGCCGGGACAGAGAACACTGAAGCTTTCTTT. This encodes CASGFAGTENTEAFF. The V and J genes are TRBV12-5 and TRBJ1-1; 7 nucleotides line up with TRBD1. This CDR3 is built from 15 residues. The trim removed 3 bases at V and 1 base at J, leaving 5 bases unmatched. Germline loops: CDR1 LGHNT, CDR2 FRNRAP.

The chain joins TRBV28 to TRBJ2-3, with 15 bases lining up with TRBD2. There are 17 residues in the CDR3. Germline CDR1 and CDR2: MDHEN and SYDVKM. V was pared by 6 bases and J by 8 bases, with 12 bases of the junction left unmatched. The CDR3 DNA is TGTGCCAGCAGGGCTACGGGACTAGCGGGGGGAGCGGTTACGCAGTATTTT. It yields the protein CASRATGLAGGAVTQYF.

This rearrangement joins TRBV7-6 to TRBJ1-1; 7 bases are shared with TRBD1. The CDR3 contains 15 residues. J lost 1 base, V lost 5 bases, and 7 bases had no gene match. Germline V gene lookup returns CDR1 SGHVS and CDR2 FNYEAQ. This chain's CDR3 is CASSLGGTANTEAFF. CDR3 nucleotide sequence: TGTGCCAGCAGCCTCGGCGGGACAGCGAACACTGAAGCTTTCTTT. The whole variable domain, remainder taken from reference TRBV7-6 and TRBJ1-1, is GAGVSQSPRYKVTKRGQDVALRCDPISGHVSLYWYRQALGQGPEFLTYFNYEAQQDKSGLPNDRFSAERPEGSISTLTIQRTEQRDSAMYRCASSLGGTANTEAFFGQGTRLTVV.

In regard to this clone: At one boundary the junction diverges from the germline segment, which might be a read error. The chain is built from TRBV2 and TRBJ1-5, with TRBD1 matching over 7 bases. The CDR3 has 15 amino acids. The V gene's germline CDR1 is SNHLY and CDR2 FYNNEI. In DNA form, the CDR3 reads TGTGCCAGCAGGGAAGGGGGCGCGGTACATCAGCCCCAGCATTTT. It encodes CASREGGAVHQPQHF. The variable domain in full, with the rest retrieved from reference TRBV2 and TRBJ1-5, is EPEVTQTPSHQVTQMGQEVILRCVPISNHLYFYWYRQILGQKVEFLVSFYNNEISEKSEIFDDQFSVERPDGSNFTLKIRSTKLEDSAMYFCASREGGAVHQPQHFGDGTRLSIL.

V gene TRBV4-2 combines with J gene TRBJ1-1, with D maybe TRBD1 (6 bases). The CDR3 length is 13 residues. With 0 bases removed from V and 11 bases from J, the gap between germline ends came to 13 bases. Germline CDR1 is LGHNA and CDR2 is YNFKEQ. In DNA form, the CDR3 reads TGTGCCAGCAGCCAAGACGCGGGGGCGCTGGCTTTCTTT. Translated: CASSQDAGALAFF.

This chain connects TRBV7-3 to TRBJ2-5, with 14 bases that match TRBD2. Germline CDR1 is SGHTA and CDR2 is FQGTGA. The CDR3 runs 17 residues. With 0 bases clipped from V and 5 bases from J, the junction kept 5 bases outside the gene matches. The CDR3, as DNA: TGTGCCAGCAGCTTAACTGGGACTAGCGGGAGTGTGGAGACCCAGTACTTC. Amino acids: CASSLTGTSGSVETQYF.

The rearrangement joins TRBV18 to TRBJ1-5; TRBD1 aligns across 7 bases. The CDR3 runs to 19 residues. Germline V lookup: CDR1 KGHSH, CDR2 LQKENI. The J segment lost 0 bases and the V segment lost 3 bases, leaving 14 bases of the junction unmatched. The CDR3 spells CASSPFSEQGGYSNQPQHF. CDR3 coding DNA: TGTGCCAGCTCACCGTTTTCCGAGCAGGGGGGCTATAGCAATCAGCCCCAGCATTTT.

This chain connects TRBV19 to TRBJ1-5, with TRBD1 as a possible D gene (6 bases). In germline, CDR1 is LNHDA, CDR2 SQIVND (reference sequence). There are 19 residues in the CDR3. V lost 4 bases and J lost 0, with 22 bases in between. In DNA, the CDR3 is TGTGCCAGTAGTACAGGACAGAAACAGTACGTTTTTAGCAATCAGCCCCAGCATTTT. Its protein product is CASSTGQKQYVFSNQPQHF. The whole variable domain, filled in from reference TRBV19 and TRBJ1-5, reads DGGITQSPKYLFRKEGQNVTLSCEQNLNHDAMYWYRQDPGQGLRLIYYSQIVNDFQKGDIAEGYSVSREKKESFPLTVTSAQKNPTAFYLCASSTGQKQYVFSNQPQHFGDGTRLSIL.

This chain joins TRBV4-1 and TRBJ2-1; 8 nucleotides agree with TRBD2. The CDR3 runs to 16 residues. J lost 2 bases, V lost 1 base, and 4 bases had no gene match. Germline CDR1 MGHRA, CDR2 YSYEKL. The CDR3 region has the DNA TGCGCCAGCAGCCAAGGCCTGGGACTAGCCTACAATGAGCAGTTCTTC. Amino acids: CASSQGLGLAYNEQFF.